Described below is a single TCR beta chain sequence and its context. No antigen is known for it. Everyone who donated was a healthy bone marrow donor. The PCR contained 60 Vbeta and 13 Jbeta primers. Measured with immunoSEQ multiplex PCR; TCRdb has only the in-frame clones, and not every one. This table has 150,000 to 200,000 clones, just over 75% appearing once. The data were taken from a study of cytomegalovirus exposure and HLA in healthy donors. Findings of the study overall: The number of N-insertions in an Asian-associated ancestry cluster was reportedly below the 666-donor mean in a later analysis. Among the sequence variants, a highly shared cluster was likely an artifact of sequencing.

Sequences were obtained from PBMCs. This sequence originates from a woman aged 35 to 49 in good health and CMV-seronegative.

The CDR3 DNA follows: TGCGCCAGCAGCTTGGAAACGGAGGAGCAGTACTTC. This translates into CASSLETEEQYF. The chain uses TRBV5-1 and TRBJ2-7; D gene uncertain. This CDR3 is 12 amino acids long. V dropped 0 bases and J dropped 7 bases, with 8 bases sitting between them. Germline V lookup: CDR1 SGHRS, CDR2 YFSETQ.